The subject of this entry is one TCR beta chain. Participants had their cohort set by participant-reported clinical history. Among Cohort 3 donors, those recovered had two negative PCRs, clearance, or symptom resolution. Using immunoSEQ multiplex PCR, the repertoire was profiled, and TCRdb retains in-frame clones only, with some absent. The data hold 150,000 to 200,000 clones, with 65% to 85% observed a single time. The data originate from a study of blood T cell repertoires in COVID-19. The clonotype was recovered from a man between 35 and 55 years old who had recovered from COVID-19. The sequenced material came from PBMCs or T cells enriched from blood (not recorded which).

The CDR3: CAWSVQGAQSNQPQHF. In DNA, the CDR3 is TGTGCCTGGAGTGTTCAGGGGGCGCAGAGCAATCAGCCCCAGCATTTT. The chain is built from TRBV30 and TRBJ1-5; 8 nucleotides agree with TRBD1. V gave up 0 bases and J gave up 1 base; unmatched junction bases: 5. The CDR3 extends over 16 amino acids. From germline, CDR1 is GTSNPN and CDR2 SVGIG (reference sequence).